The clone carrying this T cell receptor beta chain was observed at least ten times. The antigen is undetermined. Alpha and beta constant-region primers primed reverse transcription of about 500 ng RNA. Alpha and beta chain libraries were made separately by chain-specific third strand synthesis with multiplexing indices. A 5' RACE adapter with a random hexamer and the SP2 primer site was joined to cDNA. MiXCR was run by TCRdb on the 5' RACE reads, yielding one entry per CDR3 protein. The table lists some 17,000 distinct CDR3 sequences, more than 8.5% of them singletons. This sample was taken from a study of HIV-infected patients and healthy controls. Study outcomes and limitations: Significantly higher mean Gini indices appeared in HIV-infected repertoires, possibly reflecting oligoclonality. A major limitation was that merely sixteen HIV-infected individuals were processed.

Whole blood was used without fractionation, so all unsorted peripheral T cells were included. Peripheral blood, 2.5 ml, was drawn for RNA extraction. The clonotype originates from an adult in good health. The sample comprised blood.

CDR3 sequence reads: CASSSQSADTQYF. CDR3 nucleotides: TGTGCCAGCAGTTCGCAGTCAGCCGATACGCAGTATTTT. The chain links TRBV28 to TRBJ2-3; D not resolved. CDR1 is MDHEN, CDR2 SYDVKM, per germline. The CDR3 has 13 amino acids. V was shortened by 4 bases and J by 6 bases, with 11 bases between the two germline ends.